The 17 T cell receptor beta chains reported below all come from one sample, sequenced in a study of blood T cells in healthy people across ages. The authors ran a second PCR of roughly 6 to 12 cycles using a sample-barcoded 5' primer and a J-beta primer mix. MiXCR, run by TCRdb on the 5' RACE reads, gives a single entry per CDR3 protein. The sample lists 1.5 million to 2 million distinct CDR3 sequences, roughly 50% seen once, with 2.1% in the top ten. Input material: blood. These receptors were obtained from a woman in her thirties or forties in good health.

J is TRBJ1-2 and V is TRBV15; no reliable D call. This CDR3 has 19 amino acids. The V end was cut by 0 bases, the J end by 0 bases, with 20 bases between. In germline, CDR1 is LNHNV, CDR2 YYDKDF (reference sequence). The CDR3 sequence: CATSREAKGGNLPNYGYTF. The CDR3 coding sequence is TGTGCCACCAGCAGAGAGGCAAAGGGCGGTAATCTCCCTAACTATGGCTACACCTTC.

CDR3 DNA sequence: TGTGCCAGCAGTTACACGGCCAGGGTTCAGACCCAGTACTTC. This encodes CASSYTARVQTQYF. The chain is built from TRBV6-5 and TRBJ2-5, with D tentatively TRBD1 (5 bases). The V gene's germline CDR1 is MNHEY and CDR2 SVGAGI. The CDR3 sequence is 14 residues long. The V and J ends lost 2 bases and 6 bases respectively, with 13 bases between them.

The chain's CDR3 is CASSQEARSSSETQYF. CDR3 nucleotides: TGCGCCAGCAGCCAAGAAGCACGATCCTCAAGCGAGACCCAGTACTTC. This chain joins TRBV4-3 and TRBJ2-5; D unclear. V was cut by 0 bases and J by 5 bases, with 16 bases left in between. CDR3 length: 16 amino acids. CDR1 and CDR2 (germline): LGHNA, YSLEER.

This chain uses TRBV28 with TRBJ1-2; a possible D gene is TRBD1 (6 bases). The CDR3 spans 15 residues. V shed 0 bases and J shed 5 bases, with 13 bases lying between them. CDR1 is MDHEN, CDR2 SYDVKM, per germline. The CDR3 DNA reads TGTGCCAGCAGTTTATGGACAGGCGTCCATTATGGCTACACCTTC. Encoded protein: CASSLWTGVHYGYTF.

J is TRBJ2-7 and V is TRBV18, with 7 bases that match TRBD1. The CDR3 totals 15 residues. Unmatched junction bases numbered 6, after V lost 2 bases and J lost 2 bases. Germline V lookup: CDR1 KGHSH, CDR2 LQKENI. The DNA of the CDR3 is TGTGCCAGCTCACCAGCCGGGACAGTTACCTACGAGCAGTACTTC. It codes for CASSPAGTVTYEQYF.

The J gene is TRBJ2-3, the V gene TRBV27; TRBD2 agrees at 8 bases. Germline V gives CDR1 MNHEY, CDR2 SMNVEV (reference sequence). This CDR3 contains 15 residues. V dropped 7 bases and J dropped 0; count of bases not matched to a gene: 6. The CDR3: CASTFLAGSTDTQYF. The CDR3 coding sequence is TGTGCCAGCACCTTTCTAGCGGGTAGCACAGATACGCAGTATTTT.

This sequence joins TRBV29-1 and TRBJ2-3, with D unclear. The ends were cut back, 0 bases at V and 6 bases at J, with 13 bases in the middle. Germline-derived CDR1 and CDR2 are SQVTM and ANQGSEA. CDR3 length: 14 amino acids. CDR3 bases: TGCAGCGTTGAAGATCTCGGACGTCCCGATACGCAGTATTTT. Its translation is CSVEDLGRPDTQYF.

The rearrangement links TRBV11-3 to TRBJ2-3, with D perhaps TRBD1 or TRBD2 (6 bases each). Germline assignment: CDR1 SGHNT and CDR2 YENEEA. The V gene lost 5 bases and the J gene lost 0 bases, with 12 bases spanning the gap. The CDR3 extends over 15 amino acids. DNA for the CDR3: TGTGCCAGCAGCCGACTAGGGGGAAGCACAGATACGCAGTATTTT. It codes for CASSRLGGSTDTQYF.

The chain joins TRBV14 to TRBJ2-1; D gene ambiguous. The germline gives CDR1 SGHDN, CDR2 FVKESK. Trimming took 1 base from V and 4 from J, leaving 11 bases between them. This CDR3 spans 15 amino acids. In DNA form, the CDR3 reads TGTGCCAGCAGCCAAGTTCCCGGTTTTTACAATGAGCAGTTCTTC. This codes for CASSQVPGFYNEQFF.

This clonotype was seen more than once but under ten times. This chain uses TRBV7-2 with TRBJ1-2; no clear D. Germline-derived CDR1 and CDR2 are SGHTA and FQGNSA. The CDR3 loop spans 13 amino acids. V was trimmed by 1 base and J by 4 bases, leaving 7 bases between them. The DNA for the CDR3 is TGTGCCAGCAGCTTAGGTTTTACCTATGGCTACACCTTC. Protein product: CASSLGFTYGYTF.

The chain is built from TRBV20-1 and TRBJ2-7, with D unresolved. The CDR3 totals 14 residues. The germline V and J ends were trimmed by 2 bases and 0 bases, with 11 bases remaining between them. The germline V gene encodes CDR1 DFQATT and CDR2 SNEGSKA (reference sequence). CDR3 DNA: TGCAGTGCTAGAATCCCCGGTAGCTCCTACGAGCAGTACTTC. Residues: CSARIPGSSYEQYF.

V and J are TRBV4-3 and TRBJ2-6; D may correspond to TRBD1 or TRBD2 (5 bases each). Germline CDR1 and CDR2: LGHNA and YSLEER. The CDR3 totals 16 residues. Trimming removed 4 bases from V and 4 bases from J, with 14 bases in between. The CDR3 region has the DNA TGCGCCAGCAGCCTAGGGACCCAGGAGGGGGCCAACGTCCTGACTTTC. Its translation is CASSLGTQEGANVLTF.

CDR3 residues: CASSQWPPGTSSGNEQFF. CDR3 sequence (DNA): TGTGCCAGCAGCCAATGGCCCCCCGGGACTAGCTCGGGGAATGAGCAGTTCTTC. The rearrangement joins TRBV3-1 to TRBJ2-1, with 9 nucleotides matching TRBD2. Germline trimming cut 2 bases from V and 7 bases from J; bases unmatched to any gene: 15. The length of the CDR3 is 18 residues. Germline CDR1 LGHDT, CDR2 YNNKEL (reference sequence).

The chain uses TRBV4-1 and TRBJ1-2; D remains ambiguous. Germline CDR1 is MGHRA and CDR2 is YSYEKL. The CDR3 totals 15 residues. V was trimmed by 0 bases and J by 0 bases, leaving 8 bases between them. This CDR3 is CASSQERAANYGYTF. The CDR3 region has the DNA TGCGCCAGCAGCCAAGAGAGGGCAGCTAACTATGGCTACACCTTC.

CDR3 protein: CASSLGGTAAFF. CDR3 sequence (DNA): TGTGCCAGCAGCCTCGGGGGGACGGCAGCTTTCTTT. The chain recombines TRBV7-3 with TRBJ1-1; D may be TRBD1 (5 bases). The germline V gene has CDR1 SGHTA and CDR2 FQGTGA. With 5 bases removed from V and 10 bases from J, the gap between germline ends came to 14 bases. This CDR3 spans 12 amino acids.

V is TRBV28 and J is TRBJ2-4; 7 nucleotides match TRBD1. The J call may be faulty, since TRBJ2-5 better matches the DNA end. CDR3 length: 16 residues. Germline V gene sequence: CDR1 MDHEN, CDR2 SYDVKM. The CDR3 nucleotides are TGTGCCAGCATCCCGGGACAGCGGAAGATAAAGGAGACCCAGTACTTC. Translation gives CASIPGQRKIKETQYF.

This clonotype was seen a handful of times. The chain has TRBV28 and TRBJ2-5; tentatively, D is TRBD1 or TRBD2 (5 bases each). V was pared by 4 bases and J by 5 bases, with 17 bases between. Germline assignment: CDR1 MDHEN and CDR2 SYDVKM. The length of the CDR3 is 15 residues. Here the CDR3 reads CASSSQSGGTETQYF. The CDR3 nucleotides read TGTGCCAGCAGTTCCCAATCTGGGGGAACGGAGACCCAGTACTTC.